A single sample is the source of the 15 T cell receptor beta chains below, sequenced in a study of T-cell memory formation after mild COVID-19. TCRdb re-analysed the 5' RACE reads in MiXCR, keeping a single row per CDR3 protein. The sample holds approximately 580,000 distinct CDR3 sequences, around 21% seen once. Source material: PBMCs or a T cell subset sorted from them (not recorded which). These receptors were collected from an adult woman who had mild COVID-19 (a few samples of this study predate the infection). Cell type and time point are not known.

The rearrangement uses TRBV7-2 and TRBJ2-3; 16 bases are a match to TRBD2. The V gene's germline CDR1 is SGHTA and CDR2 FQGNSA. V lost 3 bases to trimming and J lost 7 bases; unmatched junction nucleotides: 7. This CDR3 is built from 17 residues. In nucleotides, the CDR3 is TGTGCCAGCAGCTTGGGGACTAGCGGGGGGGCCGGCAATACGCAGTATTTT. Translating it yields CASSLGTSGGAGNTQYF.

CDR3 loop: CASSLFTSGTPAGAGELFF. The CDR3 DNA is TGTGCCAGCAGCTTGTTCACTAGCGGGACCCCAGCGGGAGCCGGGGAGCTGTTTTTT. The V call is TRBV5-5, the J call TRBJ2-2; TRBD2 agrees at 10 bases. This CDR3 comprises 19 residues. Looked up from germline, CDR1 is SGHKS and CDR2 is YYEKEE (reference sequence). V shed 1 base, J shed 6 bases, and the junction held 15 bases outside the gene matches.

This clonotype appeared a few times. The J gene is TRBJ2-7, the V gene TRBV29-1; 9 bases are shared with TRBD2. The germline CDR1 and CDR2 sequences are SQVTM and ANQGSEA. The V gene end was trimmed by 4 bases and the J gene end by 4 bases; junction bases not matched to a gene: 5. This CDR3 has 13 amino acids. CDR3 in DNA: TGCAGCGTTGGGTTAGCGGGAGCTTACGAGCAGTACTTC. Residues: CSVGLAGAYEQYF.

The V and J genes are TRBV7-2 and TRBJ1-1, with 8 bases that match TRBD1. The germline V gene encodes CDR1 SGHTA and CDR2 FQGNSA. This CDR3 has 15 residues. The J segment lost 5 bases and the V segment lost 2 bases, leaving 7 bases of the junction unmatched. The CDR3 DNA sequence: TGTGCCAGCAGCTTACTTCAGGGGGCAGGGACTGAAGCTTTCTTT. This codes for CASSLLQGAGTEAFF.

This clonotype has a handful of counts. The gene calls are TRBV7-3 and TRBJ2-1; D is perhaps TRBD1 or TRBD2 (5 bases each). Germline CDR1 is SGHTA and CDR2 is FQGTGA. This CDR3 has 14 amino acids. Trimming removed 5 bases from V and 9 bases from J, with 17 bases in between. This CDR3 reads CASSQLGGAREQFF. In DNA, the CDR3 is TGTGCCAGCAGCCAACTAGGTGGGGCGCGTGAGCAGTTCTTC.

This clonotype was found a few times. V is TRBV10-3 and J is TRBJ1-5; D remains unclear. The CDR3 consists of 12 residues. Germline V gene data show CDR1 as ENHRY and CDR2 as SYGVKD. The V end was cut by 6 bases, the J end by 6 bases, with 9 bases between. The CDR3 region is CAIRREGQPQHF. As DNA, the CDR3 is TGTGCCATCAGGCGGGAAGGTCAGCCCCAGCATTTT.

This clonotype has a count of ten or more. The chain has TRBV5-1 and TRBJ2-7; 8 bases fit TRBD1. CDR3 size: 14 residues. J gave up 3 bases and V 0 bases, and 2 bases lay outside the gene matches. Germline values: CDR1 SGHRS, CDR2 YFSETQ. CDR3 loop: CASSLGGTGYEQYF. CDR3 in DNA: TGCGCCAGCAGCTTGGGTGGGACAGGCTACGAGCAGTACTTC.

This clonotype was counted only a few times. The rearrangement links TRBV3-1 to TRBJ2-3, with TRBD2 identical over 9 bases. Germline values: CDR1 LGHDT, CDR2 YNNKEL (reference sequence). The V gene end was trimmed by 3 bases and the J gene end by 4 bases; junction bases not matched to a gene: 11. The CDR3 length is 17 residues. The CDR3 sequence is CASSHSPAGGWSDTQYF. The CDR3 DNA follows: TGTGCCAGCAGCCACTCTCCCGCGGGAGGGTGGTCAGATACGCAGTATTTT.

This sequence joins TRBV2 and TRBJ2-3; 9 positions agree with TRBD1. Germline CDR1 reads SNHLY; CDR2 reads FYNNEI. The CDR3 runs 13 residues. V shed 9 bases, J shed 4 bases, and the junction held 5 bases outside the gene matches. The DNA for the CDR3 is TGTGCCAGGCGGGACAGGGATTCAGATACGCAGTATTTT. Amino acids: CARRDRDSDTQYF.

This clonotype was recorded a few times. This chain links TRBV24-1 with TRBJ2-5; D may match TRBD1 or TRBD2 (5 bases each). This CDR3 is built from 14 residues. The V gene's germline CDR1 is KGHDR and CDR2 SFDVKD. V shed 9 bases and J shed 1 base, with 14 bases lying between them. The CDR3 loop is CATPPGQIQETQYF. CDR3 nucleotides: TGTGCCACCCCCCCGGGGCAGATCCAAGAGACCCAGTACTTC.

This clonotype was recorded a few times. This chain connects TRBV27 to TRBJ2-7; a weak D match, TRBD1 (7 bases). CDR3 length: 13 residues. The V gene lost 6 bases and the J gene lost 5 bases, with 14 bases spanning the gap. Germline CDR1 is MNHEY and CDR2 is SMNVEV (reference sequence). The CDR3 loop is CASSPIRGDEQYF. The CDR3 DNA reads as TGTGCCAGCAGCCCTATCAGGGGGGACGAGCAGTACTTC.

The rearrangement uses TRBV7-2 and TRBJ2-5; D is possibly TRBD1 or TRBD2 (7 bases each). Trimming stripped 2 bases from V and 5 bases from J, with 15 bases between. The CDR3 contains 15 residues. The germline gives CDR1 SGHTA, CDR2 FQGNSA. The CDR3 sequence: CASSLWNRGGETQYF. CDR3 nucleotides: TGTGCCAGCAGCTTATGGAACAGGGGAGGGGAGACCCAGTACTTC.

The rearrangement joins TRBV5-1 to TRBJ2-7; 8 bases are a match to TRBD1. The V gene end was trimmed by 4 bases and the J gene end by 5 bases; junction bases not matched to a gene: 8. From germline, CDR1 is SGHRS and CDR2 YFSETQ. This CDR3 region has 14 residues. In DNA form, the CDR3 reads TGCGCCAGCAGCGTCGGACAGGGATTCGACGAGCAGTACTTC. Protein product: CASSVGQGFDEQYF. Full variable domain (remainder filled in from reference TRBV5-1 and TRBJ2-7): KAGVTQTPRYLIKTRGQQVTLSCSPISGHRSVSWYQQTPGQGLQFLFEYFSETQRNKGNFPGRFSGRQFSNSRSEMNVSTLELGDSALYLCASSVGQGFDEQYFGPGTRLTVT.

This clonotype was found a few times. This chain joins TRBV4-1 and TRBJ2-1, with D possibly being TRBD2 (5 bases). The CDR3 sequence is 15 residues long. Germline V lookup: CDR1 MGHRA, CDR2 YSYEKL. V was trimmed by 1 base and J by 5 bases, leaving 12 bases between them. CDR3 loop: CASSQGGPGNNEQFF. The DNA of the CDR3 is TGCGCCAGCAGCCAAGGCGGGCCGGGGAACAATGAGCAGTTCTTC.

The chain carries TRBV5-1 and TRBJ2-5; perhaps D is TRBD1 or TRBD2 (6 bases each). The CDR3 has 15 residues. Looked up from germline, CDR1 is SGHRS and CDR2 is YFSETQ. Trimming cost V 0 bases and J 5 bases, with 14 bases left between them. The CDR3 nucleotides read TGCGCCAGCAGCTTGGCGAAGGGGGGTCGGGAGACCCAGTACTTC. Encoded protein: CASSLAKGGRETQYF.